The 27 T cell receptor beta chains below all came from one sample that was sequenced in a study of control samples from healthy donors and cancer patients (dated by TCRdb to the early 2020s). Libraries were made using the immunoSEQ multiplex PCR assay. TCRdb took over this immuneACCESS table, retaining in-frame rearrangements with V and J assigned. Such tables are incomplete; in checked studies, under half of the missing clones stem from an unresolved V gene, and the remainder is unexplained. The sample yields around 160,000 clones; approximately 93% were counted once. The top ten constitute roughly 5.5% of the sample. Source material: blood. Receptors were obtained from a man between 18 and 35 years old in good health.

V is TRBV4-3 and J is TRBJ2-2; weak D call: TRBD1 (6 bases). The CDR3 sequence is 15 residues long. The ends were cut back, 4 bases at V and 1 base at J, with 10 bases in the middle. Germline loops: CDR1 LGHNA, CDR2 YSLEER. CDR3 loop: CASSPGEGNTGELFF. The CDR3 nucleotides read TGCGCCAGCAGCCCAGGGGAAGGGAACACCGGGGAGCTGTTTTTT.

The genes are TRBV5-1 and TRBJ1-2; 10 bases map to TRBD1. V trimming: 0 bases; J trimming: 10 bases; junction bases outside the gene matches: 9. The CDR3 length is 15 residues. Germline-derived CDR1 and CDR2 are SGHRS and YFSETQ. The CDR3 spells CASSLGQGAIGDYTF. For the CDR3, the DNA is TGCGCCAGCAGCTTGGGACAGGGGGCCATTGGGGACTACACCTTC.

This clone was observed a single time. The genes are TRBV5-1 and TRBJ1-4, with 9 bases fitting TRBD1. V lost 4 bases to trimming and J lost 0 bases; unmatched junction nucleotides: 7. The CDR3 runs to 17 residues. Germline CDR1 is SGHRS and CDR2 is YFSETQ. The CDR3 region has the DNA TGCGCCAGCAGCCCACAGGGGGCAGTTGCAACTAATGAAAAACTGTTTTTT. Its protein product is CASSPQGAVATNEKLFF.

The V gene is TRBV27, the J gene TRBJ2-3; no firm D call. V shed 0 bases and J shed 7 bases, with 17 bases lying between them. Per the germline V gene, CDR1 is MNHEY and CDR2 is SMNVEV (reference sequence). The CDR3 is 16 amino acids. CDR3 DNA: TGTGCCAGCAGTTTATCCTTAGGGTGGGGTGGTAATACGCAGTATTTT. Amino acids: CASSLSLGWGGNTQYF.

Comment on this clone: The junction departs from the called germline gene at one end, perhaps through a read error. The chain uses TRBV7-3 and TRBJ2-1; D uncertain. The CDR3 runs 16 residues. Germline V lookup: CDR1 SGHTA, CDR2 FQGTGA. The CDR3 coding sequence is TGTACCAGCAGCCCTCGCCCTTCCGAGGCCTACAATGAGCAGTTCTTC. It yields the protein CTSSPRPSEAYNEQFF. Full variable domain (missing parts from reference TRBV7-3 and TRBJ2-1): GAGVSQTPSNKVTEKGKYVELRCDPISGHTALYWYRQSLGQGPEFLIYFQGTGAADDSGLPNDRFFAVRPEGSVSTLKIQRTERGDSAVYLCTSSPRPSEAYNEQFFGPGTRLTVL.

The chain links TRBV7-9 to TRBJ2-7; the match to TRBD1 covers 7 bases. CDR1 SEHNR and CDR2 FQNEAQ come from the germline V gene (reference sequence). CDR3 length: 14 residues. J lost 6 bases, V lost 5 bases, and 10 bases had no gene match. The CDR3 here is CASSTGHTGAEQYF. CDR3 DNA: TGTGCCAGCAGCACCGGCCACACAGGGGCCGAGCAGTACTTC.

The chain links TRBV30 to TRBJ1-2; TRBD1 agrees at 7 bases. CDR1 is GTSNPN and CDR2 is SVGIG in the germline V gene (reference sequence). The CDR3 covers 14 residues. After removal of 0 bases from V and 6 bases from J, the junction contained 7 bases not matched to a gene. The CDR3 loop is CAWSVNRGTNGYTF. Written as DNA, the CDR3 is TGTGCCTGGAGTGTAAACAGGGGAACGAATGGCTACACCTTC.

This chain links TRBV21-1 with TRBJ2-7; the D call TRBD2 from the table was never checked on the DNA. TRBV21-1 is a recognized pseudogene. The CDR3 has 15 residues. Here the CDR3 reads CASSKGRGMTYEQYF. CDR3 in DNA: TGTGCCAGCAGCAAAGGGCGGGGAATGACCTACGAGCAGTACTTC.

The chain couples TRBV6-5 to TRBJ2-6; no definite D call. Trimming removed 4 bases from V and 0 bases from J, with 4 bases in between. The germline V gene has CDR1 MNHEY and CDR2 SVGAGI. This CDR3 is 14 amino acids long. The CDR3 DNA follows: TGTGCCAGCAGTTTGGTCTCTGGGGCCAACGTCCTGACTTTC. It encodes CASSLVSGANVLTF.

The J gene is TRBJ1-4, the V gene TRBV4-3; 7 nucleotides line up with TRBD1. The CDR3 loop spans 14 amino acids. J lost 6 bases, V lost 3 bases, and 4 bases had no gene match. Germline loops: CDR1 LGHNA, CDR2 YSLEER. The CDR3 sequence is CASSHGTAHEKLFF. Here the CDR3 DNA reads TGCGCCAGCAGCCACGGGACAGCTCATGAAAAACTGTTTTTT.

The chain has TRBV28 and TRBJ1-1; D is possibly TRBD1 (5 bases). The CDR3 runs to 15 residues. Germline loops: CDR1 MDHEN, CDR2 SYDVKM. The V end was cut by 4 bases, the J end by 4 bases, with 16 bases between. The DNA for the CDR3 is TGTGCCAGCAGTTCCGGCCAGGGCCCCAGCACTGAAGCTTTCTTT. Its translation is CASSSGQGPSTEAFF.

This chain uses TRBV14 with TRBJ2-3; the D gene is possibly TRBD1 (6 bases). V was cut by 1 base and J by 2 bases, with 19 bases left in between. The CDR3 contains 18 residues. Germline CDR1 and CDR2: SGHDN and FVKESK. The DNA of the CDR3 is TGTGCCAGCAGCCAAGGAATTGCTCAGGGGTGGCTCACAGATACGCAGTATTTT. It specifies CASSQGIAQGWLTDTQYF.

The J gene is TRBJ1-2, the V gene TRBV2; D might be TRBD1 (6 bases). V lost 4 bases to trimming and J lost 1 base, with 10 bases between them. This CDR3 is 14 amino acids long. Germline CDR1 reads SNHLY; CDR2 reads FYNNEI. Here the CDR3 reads CASSGGQLNYGYTF. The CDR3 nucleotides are TGTGCCAGCAGTGGAGGACAGCTTAACTATGGCTACACCTTC.

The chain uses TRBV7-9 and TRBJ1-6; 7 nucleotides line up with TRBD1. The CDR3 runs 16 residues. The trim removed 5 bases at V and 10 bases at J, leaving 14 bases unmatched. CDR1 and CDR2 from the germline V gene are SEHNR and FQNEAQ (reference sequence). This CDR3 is CASSRSDREEGSPLHF. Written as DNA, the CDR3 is TGTGCCAGCAGCCGTTCTGACAGGGAGGAAGGCTCACCCCTCCACTTT.

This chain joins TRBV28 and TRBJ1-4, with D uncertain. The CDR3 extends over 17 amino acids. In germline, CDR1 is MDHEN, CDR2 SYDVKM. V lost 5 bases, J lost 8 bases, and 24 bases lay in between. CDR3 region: CASSPGSSMAVSEKLFF. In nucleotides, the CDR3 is TGTGCCAGCAGTCCCGGGTCCTCGATGGCGGTGAGCGAAAAACTGTTTTTT.

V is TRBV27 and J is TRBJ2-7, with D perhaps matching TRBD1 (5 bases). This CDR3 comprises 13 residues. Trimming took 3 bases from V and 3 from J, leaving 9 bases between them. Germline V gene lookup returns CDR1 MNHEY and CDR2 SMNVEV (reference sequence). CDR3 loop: CASSFRVGYEQYF. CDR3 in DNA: TGTGCCAGCAGTTTCAGGGTAGGCTACGAGCAGTACTTC.

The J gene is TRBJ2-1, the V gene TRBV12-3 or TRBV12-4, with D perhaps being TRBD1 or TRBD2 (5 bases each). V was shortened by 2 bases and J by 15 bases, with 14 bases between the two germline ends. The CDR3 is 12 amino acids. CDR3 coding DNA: TGTGCCAGCAGTTTAAGTCAGGGAGTAGCGTTCTTC. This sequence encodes CASSLSQGVAFF.

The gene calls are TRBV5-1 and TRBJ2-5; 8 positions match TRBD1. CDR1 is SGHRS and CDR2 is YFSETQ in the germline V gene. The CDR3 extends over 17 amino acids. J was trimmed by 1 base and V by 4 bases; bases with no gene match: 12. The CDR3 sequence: CASSLRRQGISQETQYF. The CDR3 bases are TGCGCCAGCAGCCTCCGCCGACAGGGGATCTCCCAAGAGACCCAGTACTTC. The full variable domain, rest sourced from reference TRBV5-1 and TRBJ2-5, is KAGVTQTPRYLIKTRGQQVTLSCSPISGHRSVSWYQQTPGQGLQFLFEYFSETQRNKGNFPGRFSGRQFSNSRSEMNVSTLELGDSALYLCASSLRRQGISQETQYFGPGTRLLVL.

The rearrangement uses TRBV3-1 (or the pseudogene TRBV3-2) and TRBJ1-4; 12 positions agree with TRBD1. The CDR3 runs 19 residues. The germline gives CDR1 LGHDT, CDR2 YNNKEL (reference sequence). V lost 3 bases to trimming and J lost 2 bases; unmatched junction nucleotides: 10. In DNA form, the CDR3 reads TGTGCCAGCAGCCATCATGGGGGGACAGGGGGCAAGACTAATGAAAAACTGTTTTTT. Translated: CASSHHGGTGGKTNEKLFF.

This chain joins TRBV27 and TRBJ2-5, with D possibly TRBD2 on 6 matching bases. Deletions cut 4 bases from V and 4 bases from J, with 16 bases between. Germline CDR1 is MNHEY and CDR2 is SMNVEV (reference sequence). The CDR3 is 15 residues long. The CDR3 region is CASSWGVPNPETQYF. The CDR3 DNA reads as TGTGCCAGCAGTTGGGGGGTACCCAATCCAGAGACCCAGTACTTC.

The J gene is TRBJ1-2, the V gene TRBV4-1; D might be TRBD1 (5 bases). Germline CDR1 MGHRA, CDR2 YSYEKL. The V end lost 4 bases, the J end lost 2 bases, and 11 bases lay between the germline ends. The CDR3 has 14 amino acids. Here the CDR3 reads CASSPTRDNYGYTF. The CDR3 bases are TGCGCCAGCAGCCCCACCCGGGACAACTATGGCTACACCTTC.

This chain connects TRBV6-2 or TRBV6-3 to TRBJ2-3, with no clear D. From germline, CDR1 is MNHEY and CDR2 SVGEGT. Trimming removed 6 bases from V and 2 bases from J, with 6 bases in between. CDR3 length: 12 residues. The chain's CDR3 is CASSALTDTQYF. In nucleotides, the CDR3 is TGTGCCAGCAGCGCCCTCACAGATACGCAGTATTTT.

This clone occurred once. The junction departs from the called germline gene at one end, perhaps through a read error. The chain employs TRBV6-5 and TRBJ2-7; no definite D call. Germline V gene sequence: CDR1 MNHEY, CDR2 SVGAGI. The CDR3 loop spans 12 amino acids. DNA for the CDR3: TGTGCCAGCGGTTACCTTCGCTACGAGCAGTACTTC. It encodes CASGYLRYEQYF.

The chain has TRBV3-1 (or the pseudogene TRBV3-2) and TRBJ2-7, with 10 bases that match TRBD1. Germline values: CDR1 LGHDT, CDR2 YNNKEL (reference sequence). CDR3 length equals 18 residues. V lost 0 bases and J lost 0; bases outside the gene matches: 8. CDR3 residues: CASSQEDRGYPISYEQYF. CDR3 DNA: TGTGCCAGCAGCCAAGAGGACAGGGGGTACCCTATCTCCTACGAGCAGTACTTC.

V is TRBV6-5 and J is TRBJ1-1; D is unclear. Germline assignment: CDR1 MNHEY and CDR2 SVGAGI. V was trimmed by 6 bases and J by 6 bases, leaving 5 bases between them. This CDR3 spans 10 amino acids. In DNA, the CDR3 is TGTGCCAGCAGGGAGTCTGAAGCTTTCTTT. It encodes CASRESEAFF.

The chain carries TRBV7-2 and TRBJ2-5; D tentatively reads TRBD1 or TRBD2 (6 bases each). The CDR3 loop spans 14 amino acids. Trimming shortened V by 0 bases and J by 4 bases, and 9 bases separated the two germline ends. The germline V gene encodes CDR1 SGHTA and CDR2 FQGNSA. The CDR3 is CASSLAGGLETQYF. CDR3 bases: TGTGCCAGCAGCTTAGCGGGGGGCTTAGAGACCCAGTACTTC. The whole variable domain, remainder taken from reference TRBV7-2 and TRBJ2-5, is GAGVSQSPSNKVTEKGKDVELRCDPISGHTALYWYRQSLGQGLEFLIYFQGNSAPDKSGLPSDRFSAERTGGSVSTLTIQRTQQEDSAVYLCASSLAGGLETQYFGPGTRLLVL.

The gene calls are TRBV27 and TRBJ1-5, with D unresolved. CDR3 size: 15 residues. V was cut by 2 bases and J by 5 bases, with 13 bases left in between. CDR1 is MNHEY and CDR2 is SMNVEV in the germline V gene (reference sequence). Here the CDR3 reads CASSLSRPIHQPQHF. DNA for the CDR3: TGTGCCAGCAGTTTAAGCCGGCCGATTCATCAGCCCCAGCATTTT.